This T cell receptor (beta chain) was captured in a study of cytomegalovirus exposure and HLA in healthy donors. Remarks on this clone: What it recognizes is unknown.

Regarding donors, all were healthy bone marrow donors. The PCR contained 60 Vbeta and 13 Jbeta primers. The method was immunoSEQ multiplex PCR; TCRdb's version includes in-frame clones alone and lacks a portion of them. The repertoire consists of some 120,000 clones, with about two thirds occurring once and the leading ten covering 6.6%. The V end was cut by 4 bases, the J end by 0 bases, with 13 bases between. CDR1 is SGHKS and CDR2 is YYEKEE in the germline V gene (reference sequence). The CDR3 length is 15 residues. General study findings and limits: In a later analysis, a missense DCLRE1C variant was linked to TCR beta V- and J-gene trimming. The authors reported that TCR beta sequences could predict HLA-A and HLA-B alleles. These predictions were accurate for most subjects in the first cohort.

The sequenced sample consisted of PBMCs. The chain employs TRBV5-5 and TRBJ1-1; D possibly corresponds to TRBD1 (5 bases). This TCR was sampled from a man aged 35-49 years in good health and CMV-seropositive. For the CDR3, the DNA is TGTGCCAGCAGCATACCGACAGTCATGAACACTGAAGCTTTCTTT. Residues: CASSIPTVMNTEAFF.